This T cell receptor beta chain was profiled in a study of blood T cells in healthy people across ages. Only a few counts were recorded for this clonotype. Its specificity is not known. Germline loops: CDR1 DFQATT, CDR2 SNEGSKA (reference sequence). The CDR3 runs 14 residues. Peripheral blood, roughly 11 milliliters per donor, was collected. With a J-beta primer mix and a sample-barcoded 5' primer, a second PCR ran roughly 7 to 11 cycles. All cDNA molecules were each tagged by a template-switch adaptor with 12 random nucleotides. TCRdb recomputed calls from the 5' RACE reads with MiXCR, one row per CDR3 protein. The table lists about 800,000 distinct CDR3 sequences, about three fifths of them singletons, with 20% to 25% in the top ten. Study-wide findings and caveats: A strong correlation between TCR beta diversity and naive T cell percentage was seen. Roughly linear declines in TCR beta diversity per million T cells occurred with age.

The sample was blood. The receptor was isolated from a man aged 30 to 45 in good health. The chain combines TRBV20-1 with TRBJ2-4, with 10 nucleotides matching TRBD2. The J call may not be correct, given that the DNA end is closer to TRBJ2-7. The DNA of the CDR3 is TGCAGTGCTAGGCCGGGACTAGCGTCCTACGAGCAGTACTTC. As protein: CSARPGLASYEQYF.